This T cell receptor (beta chain) stems from a study of blood T cells in healthy people across ages. For the second PCR, which ran for roughly 7 to 11 cycles, a sample-barcoded 5' primer and a J-beta primer mix were used. TCRdb called the 5' RACE reads again in MiXCR, with one record for every CDR3 protein. The profile shows about 780,000 distinct CDR3 sequences, about 62% of them singletons. Trimming shortened V by 6 bases and J by 0 bases, and 11 bases separated the two germline ends. In germline, CDR1 is SNHLY, CDR2 FYNNEI. This CDR3 has 14 residues. Every participating donor contributed approximately 10 milliliters of peripheral blood through a draw.

Sample: blood. The TCR originated in a young man in good health. The chain employs TRBV2 and TRBJ1-2; tentatively, D is TRBD1 (6 bases). Written as DNA, the CDR3 is TGTGCCAGCAGGAAGGGGGAGACTAACTATGGCTACACCTTC. Amino acid sequence: CASRKGETNYGYTF.